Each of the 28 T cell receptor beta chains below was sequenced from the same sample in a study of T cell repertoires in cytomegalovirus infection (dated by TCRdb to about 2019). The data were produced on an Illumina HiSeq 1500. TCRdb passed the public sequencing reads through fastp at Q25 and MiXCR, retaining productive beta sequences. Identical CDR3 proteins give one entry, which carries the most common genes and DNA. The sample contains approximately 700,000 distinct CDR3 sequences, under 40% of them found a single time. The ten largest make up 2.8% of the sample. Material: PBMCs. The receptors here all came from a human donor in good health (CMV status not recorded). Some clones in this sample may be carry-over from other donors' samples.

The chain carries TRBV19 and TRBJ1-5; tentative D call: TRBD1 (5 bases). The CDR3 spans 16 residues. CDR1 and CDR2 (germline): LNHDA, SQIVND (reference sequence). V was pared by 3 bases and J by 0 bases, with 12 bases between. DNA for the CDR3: TGTGCCAGTAGTATTTGGGGCAGAGATAGCAATCAGCCCCAGCATTTT. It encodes CASSIWGRDSNQPQHF.

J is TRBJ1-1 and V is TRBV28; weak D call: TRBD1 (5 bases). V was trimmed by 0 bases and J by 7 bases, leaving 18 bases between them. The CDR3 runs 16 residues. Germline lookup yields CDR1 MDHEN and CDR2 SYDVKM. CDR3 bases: TGTGCCAGCAGTTTATGGACACTTAGGGATGGGGGTGAAGCTTTCTTT. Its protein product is CASSLWTLRDGGEAFF.

The CDR3 loop reads CASSRLRDFSYEQYF. The CDR3 nucleotides read TGTGCCAGCAGCCGATTGAGGGACTTCTCCTACGAGCAGTACTTC. This chain uses TRBV7-9 with TRBJ2-7; D might be TRBD2 (6 bases). Germline V gene sequence: CDR1 SEHNR, CDR2 FQNEAQ (reference sequence). V lost 5 bases and J 0 bases, leaving 14 bases between the germline ends. There are 15 residues in the CDR3.

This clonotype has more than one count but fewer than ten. The CDR3, as DNA: TGTGCCAGTAGTCAGTTGGGACAGTGGAGGGCCGGCGTCAATCAGCCCCAGCATTTT. This gives the protein CASSQLGQWRAGVNQPQHF. V is TRBV19 and J is TRBJ1-5; TRBD1 matches at 7 bases. V lost 5 bases to trimming and J lost 3 bases; unmatched junction nucleotides: 19. CDR3 length: 19 amino acids. Germline values: CDR1 LNHDA, CDR2 SQIVND (reference sequence).

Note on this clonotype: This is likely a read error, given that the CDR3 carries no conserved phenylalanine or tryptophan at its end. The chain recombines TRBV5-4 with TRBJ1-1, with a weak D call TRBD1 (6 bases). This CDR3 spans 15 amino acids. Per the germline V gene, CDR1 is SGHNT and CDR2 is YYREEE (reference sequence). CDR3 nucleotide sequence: TGTGCCAGCCGCTTGGCGTTCACAGGGCACCTTGCAGCTTTCTGT. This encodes CASRLAFTGHLAAFC.

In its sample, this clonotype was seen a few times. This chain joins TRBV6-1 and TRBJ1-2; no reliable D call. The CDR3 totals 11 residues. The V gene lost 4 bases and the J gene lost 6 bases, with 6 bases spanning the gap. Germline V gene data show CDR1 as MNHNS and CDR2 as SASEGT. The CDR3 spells CASSGPHGYTF. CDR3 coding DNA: TGTGCCAGCAGTGGTCCTCATGGCTACACCTTC.

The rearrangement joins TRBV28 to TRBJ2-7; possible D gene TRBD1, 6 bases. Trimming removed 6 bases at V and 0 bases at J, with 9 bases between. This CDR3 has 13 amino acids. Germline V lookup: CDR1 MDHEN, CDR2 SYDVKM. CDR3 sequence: CASSNRVSYEQYF. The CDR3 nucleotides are TGTGCCAGCAGCAACAGGGTCTCCTACGAGCAGTACTTC.

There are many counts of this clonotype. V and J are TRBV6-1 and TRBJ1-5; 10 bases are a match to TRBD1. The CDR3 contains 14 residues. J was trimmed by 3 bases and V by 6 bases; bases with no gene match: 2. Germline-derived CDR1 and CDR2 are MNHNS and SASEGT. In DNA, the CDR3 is TGTGCCAGCAGGGGACAGGGGAACAATCAGCCCCAGCATTTT. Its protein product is CASRGQGNNQPQHF.

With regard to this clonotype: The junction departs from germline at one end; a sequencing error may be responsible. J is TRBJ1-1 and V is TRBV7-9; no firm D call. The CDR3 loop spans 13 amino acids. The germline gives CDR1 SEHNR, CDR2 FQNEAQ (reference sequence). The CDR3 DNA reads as TGTTCCAGCAGCTCGGAGGTGGGGACTGAAGCTTTCTTT. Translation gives CSSSSEVGTEAFF.

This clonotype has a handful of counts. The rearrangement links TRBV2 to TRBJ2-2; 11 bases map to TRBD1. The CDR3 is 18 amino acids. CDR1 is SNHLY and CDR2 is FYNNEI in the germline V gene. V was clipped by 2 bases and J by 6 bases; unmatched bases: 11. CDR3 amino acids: CASSELPGTGGFAGELFF. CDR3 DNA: TGTGCCAGCAGTGAACTGCCCGGGACAGGGGGTTTCGCCGGGGAGCTGTTTTTT. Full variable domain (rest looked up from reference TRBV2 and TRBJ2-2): EPEVTQTPSHQVTQMGQEVILRCVPISNHLYFYWYRQILGQKVEFLVSFYNNEISEKSEIFDDQFSVERPDGSNFTLKIRSTKLEDSAMYFCASSELPGTGGFAGELFFGEGSRLTVL.

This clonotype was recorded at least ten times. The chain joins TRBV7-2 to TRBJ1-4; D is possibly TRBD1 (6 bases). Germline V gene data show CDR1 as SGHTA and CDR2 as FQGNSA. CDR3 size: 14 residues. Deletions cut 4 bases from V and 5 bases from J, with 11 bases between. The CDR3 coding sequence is TGTGCCAGCAGCTCCACAGGGAACAATGAAAAACTGTTTTTT. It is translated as CASSSTGNNEKLFF.

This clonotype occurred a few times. CDR3 in DNA: TGTGCCAGCAGCCCCTTGTCGAGCTCCTACAATGAGCAGTTCTTC. This encodes CASSPLSSSYNEQFF. This chain links TRBV11-3 with TRBJ2-1; no clear D. The CDR3 spans 15 residues. Trimming left V 5 bases short and J 0 bases short, with 11 bases between. The germline V gene encodes CDR1 SGHNT and CDR2 YENEEA.

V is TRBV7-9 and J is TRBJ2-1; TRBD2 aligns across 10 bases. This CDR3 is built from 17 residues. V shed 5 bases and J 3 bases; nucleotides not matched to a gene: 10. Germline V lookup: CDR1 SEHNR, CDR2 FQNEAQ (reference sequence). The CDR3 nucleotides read TGTGCCAGCAGCAGTGGGAGACTAGCGGGCCTCTACAATGAGCAGTTCTTC. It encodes CASSSGRLAGLYNEQFF.

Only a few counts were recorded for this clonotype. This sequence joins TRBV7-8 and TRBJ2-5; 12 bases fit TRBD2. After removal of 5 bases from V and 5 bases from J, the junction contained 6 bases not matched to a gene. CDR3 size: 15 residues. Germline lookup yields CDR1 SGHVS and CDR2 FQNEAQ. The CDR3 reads CASSGLAGLGETQYF. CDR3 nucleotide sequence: TGTGCCAGCAGCGGACTAGCGGGGTTAGGCGAGACCCAGTACTTC.

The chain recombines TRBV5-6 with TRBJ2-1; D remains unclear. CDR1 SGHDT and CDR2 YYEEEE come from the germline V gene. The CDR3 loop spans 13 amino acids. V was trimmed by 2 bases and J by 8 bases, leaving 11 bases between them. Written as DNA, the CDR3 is TGTGCCAGCAGCTTTGTGGGTGTTGATGAGCAGTTCTTC. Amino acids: CASSFVGVDEQFF.

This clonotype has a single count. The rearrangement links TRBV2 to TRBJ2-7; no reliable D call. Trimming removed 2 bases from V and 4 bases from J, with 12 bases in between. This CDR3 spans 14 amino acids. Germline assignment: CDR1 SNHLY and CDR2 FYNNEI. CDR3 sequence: CASSETLVLYEQYF. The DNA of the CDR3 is TGTGCCAGCAGTGAAACCCTAGTTCTATACGAGCAGTACTTC.

CDR3 loop: CASGGERNTEAFF. CDR3 bases: TGTGCCAGCGGGGGAGAAAGGAACACTGAAGCTTTCTTT. This sequence joins TRBV6-1 and TRBJ1-1, with a tentative D call TRBD1 (5 bases). This CDR3 comprises 13 residues. The V and J ends lost 8 bases and 1 base respectively, with 11 bases between them. The V gene's germline CDR1 is MNHNS and CDR2 SASEGT.

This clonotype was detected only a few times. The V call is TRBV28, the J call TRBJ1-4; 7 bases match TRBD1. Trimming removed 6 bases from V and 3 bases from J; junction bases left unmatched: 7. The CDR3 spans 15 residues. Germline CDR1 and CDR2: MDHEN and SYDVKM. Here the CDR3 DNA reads TGTGCCAGCAGCCCCTCCAGGGGGTCTAATGAAAAACTGTTTTTT. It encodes CASSPSRGSNEKLFF.

The CDR3 DNA reads as TGTGCCAGCAGCAGAGTGGGACAAAGCTCCTACGAGCAGTACTTC. Translated: CASSRVGQSSYEQYF. The genes are TRBV27 and TRBJ2-7; tentatively, D is TRBD1 (6 bases). Trimming pared 6 bases from V and 0 bases from J, leaving 15 bases between. The CDR3 extends over 15 amino acids. Germline lookup yields CDR1 MNHEY and CDR2 SMNVEV (reference sequence).

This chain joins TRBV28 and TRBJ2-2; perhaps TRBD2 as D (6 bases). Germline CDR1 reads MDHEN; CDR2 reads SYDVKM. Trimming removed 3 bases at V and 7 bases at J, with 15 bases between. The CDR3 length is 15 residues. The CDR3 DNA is TGTGCCAGCAGTTTCCTTGCTAGCGTAGGCGGGGAGCTGTTTTTT. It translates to CASSFLASVGGELFF.

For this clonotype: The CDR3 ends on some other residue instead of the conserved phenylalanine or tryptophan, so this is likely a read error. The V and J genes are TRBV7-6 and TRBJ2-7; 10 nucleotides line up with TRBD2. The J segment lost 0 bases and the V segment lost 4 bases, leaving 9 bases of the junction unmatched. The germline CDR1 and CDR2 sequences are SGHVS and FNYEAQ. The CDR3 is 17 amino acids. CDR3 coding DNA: TGTGCCAGCAGCTCCCGACTAGCGGGTTCAAGCTCCTACGAGCAGTACTTA. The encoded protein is CASSSRLAGSSSYEQYL.

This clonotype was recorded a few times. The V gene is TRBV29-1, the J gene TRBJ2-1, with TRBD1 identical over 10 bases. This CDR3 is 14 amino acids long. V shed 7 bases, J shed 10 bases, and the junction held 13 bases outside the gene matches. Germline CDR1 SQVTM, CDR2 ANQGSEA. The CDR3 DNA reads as TGCAGCGCCCGCCGTGGGACAGGGGCGTGGGAGCAGTTCTTC. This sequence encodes CSARRGTGAWEQFF.

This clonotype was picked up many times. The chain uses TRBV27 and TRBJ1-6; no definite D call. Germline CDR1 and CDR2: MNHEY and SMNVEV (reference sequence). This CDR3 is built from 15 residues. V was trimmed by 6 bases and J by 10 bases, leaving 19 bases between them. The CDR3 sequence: CASRAKSPAGSPLHF. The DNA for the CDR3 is TGTGCCAGCAGGGCGAAGAGCCCTGCTGGGTCACCCCTCCACTTT.

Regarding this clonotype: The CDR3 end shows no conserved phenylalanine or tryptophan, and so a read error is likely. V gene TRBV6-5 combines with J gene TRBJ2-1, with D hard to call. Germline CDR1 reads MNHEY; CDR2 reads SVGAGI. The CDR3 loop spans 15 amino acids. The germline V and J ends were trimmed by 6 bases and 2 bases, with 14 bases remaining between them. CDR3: CASSPVYGAYNEQFL. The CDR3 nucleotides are TGTGCCAGCAGCCCCGTCTATGGGGCCTACAATGAGCAGTTCTTA.

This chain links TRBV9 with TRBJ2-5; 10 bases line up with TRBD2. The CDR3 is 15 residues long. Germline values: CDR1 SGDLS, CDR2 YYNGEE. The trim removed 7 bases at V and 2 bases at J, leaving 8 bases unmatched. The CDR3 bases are TGTGCCAGCGCCGCTTCGACTAGCGGGCAAGAGACCCAGTACTTC. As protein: CASAASTSGQETQYF.

The CDR3 loop reads CASSLGKLGAFF. The CDR3 coding sequence is TGTGCCAGCAGTTTAGGGAAGCTGGGCGCTTTCTTT. This sequence joins TRBV12-3 or TRBV12-4 and TRBJ1-1; D remains ambiguous. V lost 1 base and J 11 bases, leaving 11 bases between the germline ends. CDR3 length: 12 residues.

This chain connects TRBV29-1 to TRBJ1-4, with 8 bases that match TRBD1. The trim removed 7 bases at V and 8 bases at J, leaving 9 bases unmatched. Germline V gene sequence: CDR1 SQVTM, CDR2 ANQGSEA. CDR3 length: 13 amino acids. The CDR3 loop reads CSAQGARGEKLFF. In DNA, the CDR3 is TGCAGCGCCCAGGGGGCGAGAGGGGAAAAACTGTTTTTT. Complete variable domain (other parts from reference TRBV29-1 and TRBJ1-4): SAVISQKPSRDICQRGTSLTIQCQVDSQVTMMFWYRQQPGQSLTLIATANQGSEATYESGFVIDKFPISRPNLTFSTLTVSNMSPEDSSIYLCSAQGARGEKLFFGSGTQLSVL.

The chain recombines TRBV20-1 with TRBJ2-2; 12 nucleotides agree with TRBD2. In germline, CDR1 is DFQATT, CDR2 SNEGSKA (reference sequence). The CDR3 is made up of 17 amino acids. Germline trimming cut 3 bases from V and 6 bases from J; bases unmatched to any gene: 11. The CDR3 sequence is CSARPSTSGRGAGELFF. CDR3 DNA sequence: TGCAGTGCTAGGCCTTCGACTAGCGGGAGAGGAGCCGGGGAGCTGTTTTTT.